These 27 T cell receptor beta chains came from one sample sequenced in a study of control samples from healthy donors and cancer patients. Libraries were prepared by immunoSEQ multiplex PCR; TCRdb keeps only in-frame clonotypes and omits some of them. The sample holds about 180,000 clones, 91% seen once. Source material: blood. The receptors derive from a woman aged 40 to 50 in good health.

The gene calls are TRBV6-6 and TRBJ2-5; no clear D gene. The germline V gene encodes CDR1 MNHNY and CDR2 SVGAGI (reference sequence). The CDR3 runs 14 residues. Between the trimmed V and J ends, which lost 3 bases and 1 base, there was a span of 9 bases. Here the CDR3 DNA reads TGTGCCAGCAGTTATTGGGTAGGCCAAGAGACCCAGTACTTC. It codes for CASSYWVGQETQYF.

The rearrangement uses TRBV10-3 and TRBJ2-2, with D tentatively TRBD1 or TRBD2 (5 bases each). Trimming took off 4 bases at V and 0 bases at J, with 9 bases between the two ends. The germline V gene encodes CDR1 ENHRY and CDR2 SYGVKD. The CDR3 covers 15 residues. The CDR3 bases are TGTGCCATCAGTGCCGGGACGACGAACACCGGGGAGCTGTTTTTT. Its protein is CAISAGTTNTGELFF.

This sequence joins TRBV5-1 and TRBJ2-1; 13 nucleotides line up with TRBD2. Germline V lookup: CDR1 SGHRS, CDR2 YFSETQ. Trimming removed 6 bases from V and 3 bases from J; junction bases left unmatched: 3. CDR3 length equals 15 residues. The CDR3 loop is CASKTSGGIYNEQFF. The CDR3 DNA sequence: TGCGCCAGCAAGACTAGCGGGGGGATCTACAATGAGCAGTTCTTC.

The genes are TRBV29-1 and TRBJ2-3, with 7 bases matching TRBD2. This CDR3 is 15 amino acids long. CDR1 is SQVTM, CDR2 ANQGSEA, per germline. J was trimmed by 1 base and V by 3 bases; bases with no gene match: 7. The CDR3 sequence: CSVEGGVAGTDTQYF. The CDR3 nucleotides read TGCAGCGTTGAGGGGGGGGTTGCAGGCACAGATACGCAGTATTTT.

V and J are TRBV7-2 and TRBJ1-3; tentative D call: TRBD1 (6 bases). Per germline, CDR1 SGHTA and CDR2 FQGNSA. Trimming cost V 1 base and J 4 bases, with 11 bases left between them. CDR3 length: 15 residues. CDR3 nucleotides: TGTGCCAGCAGCTTAGATACAGGGTCAGGAAACACCATATATTTT. This translates into CASSLDTGSGNTIYF.

The genes are TRBV7-2 and TRBJ1-5; D remains ambiguous. This CDR3 comprises 13 residues. Deletions cut 5 bases from V and 4 bases from J, with 9 bases between. The germline gives CDR1 SGHTA, CDR2 FQGNSA. Here the CDR3 DNA reads TGTGCCAGCAGCACAAACCCGAATCAGCCCCAGCATTTT. Its protein is CASSTNPNQPQHF.

The chain combines TRBV5-1 with TRBJ1-2, with TRBD1 matching over 7 bases. CDR3 length equals 16 residues. V shed 0 bases, J shed 2 bases, and the junction held 7 bases outside the gene matches. Germline lookup yields CDR1 SGHRS and CDR2 YFSETQ. The CDR3 DNA reads TGCGCCAGCAGCTTGGAGAGCGGACAGGACAACTATGGCTACACCTTC. Amino acids: CASSLESGQDNYGYTF.

This sequence joins TRBV9 and TRBJ2-1; 10 positions agree with TRBD2. This CDR3 has 16 residues. Trimming took 0 bases from V and 8 from J; bases not matched to a gene: 8. Germline V gives CDR1 SGDLS, CDR2 YYNGEE. CDR3 residues: CASSVALAGVFDEQFF. CDR3 coding DNA: TGTGCCAGCAGCGTAGCCCTAGCGGGGGTCTTCGATGAGCAGTTCTTC.

This chain uses TRBV27 with TRBJ2-7, with D possibly being TRBD1 or TRBD2 (5 bases each). The CDR3 extends over 15 amino acids. With 8 bases removed from V and 3 bases from J, the gap between germline ends came to 20 bases. In germline, CDR1 is MNHEY, CDR2 SMNVEV (reference sequence). The CDR3 reads CASSLKANGGYEQYF. CDR3 bases: TGTGCCAGCTCCCTTAAGGCAAATGGGGGCTACGAGCAGTACTTC.

The rearrangement joins TRBV18 to TRBJ1-1; no clear D. Germline V gene sequence: CDR1 KGHSH, CDR2 LQKENI. V was cut by 5 bases and J by 5 bases, with 9 bases left in between. The CDR3 has 12 residues. CDR3 nucleotide sequence: TGTGCCAGCTCATGGGCCAGGACTGAAGCTTTCTTT. Protein sequence: CASSWARTEAFF. Full variable domain (rest looked up from reference TRBV18 and TRBJ1-1): NAGVMQNPRHLVRRRGQEARLRCSPMKGHSHVYWYRQLPEEGLKFMVYLQKENIIDESGMPKERFSAEFPKEGPSILRIQQVVRGDSAAYFCASSWARTEAFFGQGTRLTVV.

A word on this clone: Other DNA sequences within the sample encode an identical CDR3. V is TRBV7-2 and J is TRBJ1-3; tentative D call: TRBD1 (5 bases). CDR1 SGHTA and CDR2 FQGNSA come from the germline V gene. Trimming took off 5 bases at V and 4 bases at J, with 12 bases between the two ends. CDR3 length: 14 amino acids. The CDR3 nucleotides are TGTGCCAGCAGCCCTGGGGGGTCAGGAAACACCATATATTTT. Translated: CASSPGGSGNTIYF. Looking up the rest from reference TRBV7-2 and TRBJ1-3 gives the full variable domain: GAGVSQSPSNKVTEKGKDVELRCDPISGHTALYWYRQSLGQGLEFLIYFQGNSAPDKSGLPSDRFSAERTGGSVSTLTIQRTQQEDSAVYLCASSPGGSGNTIYFGEGSWLTVV.

The V call is TRBV6-5, the J call TRBJ1-6; D possibly corresponds to TRBD1 (5 bases). The V gene's germline CDR1 is MNHEY and CDR2 SVGAGI. V gave up 3 bases and J gave up 6 bases, with 12 bases separating them. CDR3 length equals 15 residues. CDR3 residues: CASSYAGTANSPLHF. In DNA, the CDR3 is TGTGCCAGCAGTTATGCCGGGACGGCTAATTCACCCCTCCACTTT.

The chain has TRBV2 and TRBJ1-1; no clear D gene. With 3 bases removed from V and 6 bases from J, the gap between germline ends came to 14 bases. This CDR3 has 14 amino acids. Looked up from germline, CDR1 is SNHLY and CDR2 is FYNNEI. CDR3 sequence (DNA): TGTGCCAGCAGTGAGGTTCGGACCATCTCTGAAGCTTTCTTT. Its protein product is CASSEVRTISEAFF.

The rearrangement links TRBV5-4 to TRBJ2-1, with a weak D call TRBD2 (5 bases). Trimming took 4 bases from V and 0 from J, leaving 8 bases between them. This CDR3 region has 14 residues. CDR1 SGHNT and CDR2 YYREEE come from the germline V gene (reference sequence). CDR3 region: CASSPGYSYNEQFF. The DNA of the CDR3 is TGTGCCAGCAGCCCGGGGTACTCCTACAATGAGCAGTTCTTC.

The chain couples TRBV6-2 or TRBV6-3 to TRBJ1-2; D gene uncertain. Germline CDR1 is MNHEY and CDR2 is SVGEGT. V lost 5 bases and J lost 8, with 18 bases in between. The CDR3 consists of 14 residues. CDR3 DNA: TGTGCCAGCAGTCAACCCGGCCCCAAACGCGGCTACACCTTC. Translating it yields CASSQPGPKRGYTF.

The chain uses TRBV19 and TRBJ1-2; TRBD1 is a possible D gene (5 bases). V lost 10 bases to trimming and J lost 4 bases, with 25 bases between them. This CDR3 has 16 amino acids. Germline CDR1 and CDR2: LNHDA and SQIVND (reference sequence). CDR3 sequence reads: CATRGEVKGPPYGYTF. CDR3 DNA: TGTGCCACCCGAGGGGAAGTAAAGGGACCCCCCTATGGCTACACCTTC.

This chain joins TRBV7-9 and TRBJ2-2; 9 nucleotides match TRBD1. V trimming: 5 bases; J trimming: 6 bases; junction bases outside the gene matches: 4. Germline CDR1 reads SEHNR; CDR2 reads FQNEAQ (reference sequence). CDR3 length: 14 amino acids. The CDR3: CASSLYRGPGELFF. The CDR3 nucleotides are TGTGCCAGCAGCCTATACAGGGGGCCCGGGGAGCTGTTTTTT.

J is TRBJ2-7 and V is TRBV6-5; D could derive from TRBD1 or TRBD2 (5 bases each). This CDR3 region has 13 residues. Trimming removed 6 bases from V and 3 bases from J, with 12 bases in between. Germline values: CDR1 MNHEY, CDR2 SVGAGI. In nucleotides, the CDR3 is TGTGCCAGCAGCCGGGACGCAATCTACGAGCAGTACTTC. This sequence encodes CASSRDAIYEQYF.

The chain recombines TRBV6-6 with TRBJ1-5, with D perhaps matching TRBD1 (6 bases). The length of the CDR3 is 14 residues. V was clipped by 6 bases and J by 0 bases, with 9 bases between them. Germline V gene sequence: CDR1 MNHNY, CDR2 SVGAGI (reference sequence). Written as DNA, the CDR3 is TGTGCCAGCAGAACAGGGAATAGCAATCAGCCCCAGCATTTT. This sequence encodes CASRTGNSNQPQHF.

This clone was seen only once. The rearrangement links TRBV13 to TRBJ2-1; possibly TRBD2 for D (5 bases). V was trimmed by 5 bases and J by 0 bases, leaving 14 bases between them. Germline values: CDR1 PRHDT, CDR2 FYEKMQ (reference sequence). The CDR3 covers 16 residues. In nucleotides, the CDR3 is TGTGCCAGCAGCCCGGGGATCCTAGGCTCCTACAATGAGCAGTTCTTC. This gives the protein CASSPGILGSYNEQFF. The full variable domain, with the rest looked up from reference TRBV13 and TRBJ2-1, is AAGVIQSPRHLIKEKRETATLKCYPIPRHDTVYWYQQGPGQDPQFLISFYEKMQSDKGSIPDRFSAQQFSDYHSELNMSSLELGDSALYFCASSPGILGSYNEQFFGPGTRLTVL.

This clone came up once. V is TRBV7-9 and J is TRBJ2-3; D is ambiguous. Between the trimmed V and J ends, which lost 1 base and 2 bases, there was a span of 16 bases. The CDR3 contains 17 residues. Looked up from germline, CDR1 is SEHNR and CDR2 is FQNEAQ (reference sequence). This CDR3 reads CASSLVMNVETTDTQYF. For the CDR3, the DNA is TGTGCCAGCAGCTTAGTGATGAACGTAGAAACCACAGATACGCAGTATTTT.

The chain couples TRBV12-2 to TRBJ2-2. TRBV12-2 is a pseudogene segment. The length of the CDR3 is 14 residues. CDR3 DNA: TGTGCAAGTCGCTTGGAACCTTTCACCGGGGAGCTGTTTTTT. It specifies CASRLEPFTGELFF.

J is TRBJ2-7 and V is TRBV5-6, with a weak D call TRBD2 (6 bases). The V end was cut by 5 bases, the J end by 2 bases, with 14 bases between. There are 14 residues in the CDR3. Germline CDR1 and CDR2: SGHDT and YYEEEE. CDR3 amino acids: CASSAGGVPYEQYF. In nucleotides, the CDR3 is TGTGCCAGCAGTGCAGGAGGGGTTCCCTACGAGCAGTACTTC.

This chain uses TRBV7-9 with TRBJ1-1; 9 bases fit TRBD1. The CDR3 runs to 16 residues. Germline-derived CDR1 and CDR2 are SEHNR and FQNEAQ (reference sequence). V trimming: 2 bases; J trimming: 3 bases; junction bases outside the gene matches: 7. The CDR3 loop is CASSLPATGGDTEAFF. DNA of the CDR3: TGTGCCAGCAGCTTACCTGCGACAGGGGGGGACACTGAAGCTTTCTTT.

This chain links TRBV7-9 with TRBJ1-3, with 9 bases aligning to TRBD1. Germline CDR1 SEHNR, CDR2 FQNEAQ (reference sequence). This CDR3 is 16 amino acids long. V dropped 5 bases and J dropped 0; count of bases not matched to a gene: 5. This CDR3 reads CASSAGQGSSGNTIYF. DNA for the CDR3: TGTGCCAGCAGCGCCGGACAGGGGAGCTCTGGAAACACCATATATTTT.

CDR3: CASIRVGYGYTF. CDR3 in DNA: TGTGCCAGCATTAGGGTCGGCTATGGCTACACCTTC. This chain joins TRBV2 and TRBJ1-2; D is undetermined. V was trimmed by 7 bases and J by 4 bases, leaving 10 bases between them. This CDR3 has 12 amino acids. CDR1 is SNHLY, CDR2 FYNNEI, per germline.

This chain links TRBV6-6 with TRBJ1-1, with D uncertain. Germline CDR1 MNHNY, CDR2 SVGAGI (reference sequence). This CDR3 has 14 amino acids. Trimming cost V 0 bases and J 1 base, with 6 bases left between them. The CDR3 spells CASSYSGRNTEAFF. The CDR3 DNA is TGTGCCAGCAGTTACTCGGGCAGGAACACTGAAGCTTTCTTT.